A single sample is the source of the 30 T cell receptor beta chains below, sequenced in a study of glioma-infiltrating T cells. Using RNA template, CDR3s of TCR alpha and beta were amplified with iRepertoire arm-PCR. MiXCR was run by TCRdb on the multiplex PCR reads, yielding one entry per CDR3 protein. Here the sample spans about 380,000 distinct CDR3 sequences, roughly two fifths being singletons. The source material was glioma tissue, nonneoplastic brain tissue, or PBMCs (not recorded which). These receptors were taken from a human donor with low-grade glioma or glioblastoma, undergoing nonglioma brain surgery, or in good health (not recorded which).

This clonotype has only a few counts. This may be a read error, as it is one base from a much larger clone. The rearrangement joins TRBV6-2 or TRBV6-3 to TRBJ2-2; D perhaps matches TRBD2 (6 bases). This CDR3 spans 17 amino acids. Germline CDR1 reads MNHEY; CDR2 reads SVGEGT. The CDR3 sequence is CASSYLPWQGRTGGLFF. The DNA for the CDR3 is TGTGCCAGCAGTTACCTCCCCTGGCAGGGTCGAACCGGGGGGCTGTTTTTT.

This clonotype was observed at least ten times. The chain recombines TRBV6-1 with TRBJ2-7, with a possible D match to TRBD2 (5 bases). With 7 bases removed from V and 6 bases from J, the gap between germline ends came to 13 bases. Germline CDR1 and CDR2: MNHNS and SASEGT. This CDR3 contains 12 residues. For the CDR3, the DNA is TGTGCCAGCACCCACGGGGAGAGCGAGCAGTACTTC. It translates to CASTHGESEQYF.

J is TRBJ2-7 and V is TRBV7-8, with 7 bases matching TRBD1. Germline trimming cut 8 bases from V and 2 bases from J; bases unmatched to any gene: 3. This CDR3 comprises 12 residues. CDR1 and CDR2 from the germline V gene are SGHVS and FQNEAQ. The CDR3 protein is CASRDSTYEQYF. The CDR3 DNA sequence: TGTGCCAGCCGGGACAGTACCTACGAGCAGTACTTC.

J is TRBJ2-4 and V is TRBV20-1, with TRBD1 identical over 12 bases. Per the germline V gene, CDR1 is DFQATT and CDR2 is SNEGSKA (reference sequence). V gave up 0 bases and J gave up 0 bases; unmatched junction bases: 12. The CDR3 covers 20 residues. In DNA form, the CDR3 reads TGCAGTGCTAGAGATAGGAGGGACAGGGGGCGAGTACTAGCCAAAAACATTCAGTACTTC. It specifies CSARDRRDRGRVLAKNIQYF.

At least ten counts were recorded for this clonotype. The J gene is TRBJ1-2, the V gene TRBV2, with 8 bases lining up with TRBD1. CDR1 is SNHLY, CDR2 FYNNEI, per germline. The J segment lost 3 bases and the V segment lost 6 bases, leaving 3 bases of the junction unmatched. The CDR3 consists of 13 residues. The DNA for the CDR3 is TGTGCCAGCAGAGCGACAGGGGACTATGGCTACACCTTC. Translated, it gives CASRATGDYGYTF. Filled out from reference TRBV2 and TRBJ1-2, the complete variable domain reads EPEVTQTPSHQVTQMGQEVILRCVPISNHLYFYWYRQILGQKVEFLVSFYNNEISEKSEIFDDQFSVERPDGSNFTLKIRSTKLEDSAMYFCASRATGDYGYTFGSGTRLTVV.

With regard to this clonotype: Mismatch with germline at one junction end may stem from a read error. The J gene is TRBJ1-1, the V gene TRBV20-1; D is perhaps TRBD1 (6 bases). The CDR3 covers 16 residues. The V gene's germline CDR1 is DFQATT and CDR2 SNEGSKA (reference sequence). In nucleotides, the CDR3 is TGCAGTGGTAGACCCCCTCGGGGGGCGCGGTACAGTGAAGCTTTCTTT. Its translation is CSGRPPRGARYSEAFF.

The CDR3 spells CASSIEGTRAYEQYF. CDR3 nucleotides: TGTGCCAGCAGCATCGAGGGGACCCGAGCCTACGAGCAGTACTTC. The chain combines TRBV5-5 with TRBJ2-7; D assignment may be TRBD1 or TRBD2 (5 bases each). V was trimmed by 4 bases and J by 2 bases, leaving 16 bases between them. This CDR3 is built from 15 residues. CDR1 is SGHKS, CDR2 YYEKEE, per germline (reference sequence).

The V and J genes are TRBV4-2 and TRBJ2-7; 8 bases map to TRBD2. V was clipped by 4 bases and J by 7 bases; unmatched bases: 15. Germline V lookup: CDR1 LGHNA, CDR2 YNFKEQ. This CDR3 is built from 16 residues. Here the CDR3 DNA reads TGTGCCAGCAGCCCACCTACTAGCGGAACTTACAATGAGCAGTACTTC. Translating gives CASSPPTSGTYNEQYF.

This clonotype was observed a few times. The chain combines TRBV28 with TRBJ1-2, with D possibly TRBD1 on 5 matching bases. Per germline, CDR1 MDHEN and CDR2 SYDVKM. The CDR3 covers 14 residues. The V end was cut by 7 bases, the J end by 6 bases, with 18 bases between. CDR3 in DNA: TGTGCCAGCAATCAGGGAGCGGGAATCAATGGCTACACCTTC. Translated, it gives CASNQGAGINGYTF.

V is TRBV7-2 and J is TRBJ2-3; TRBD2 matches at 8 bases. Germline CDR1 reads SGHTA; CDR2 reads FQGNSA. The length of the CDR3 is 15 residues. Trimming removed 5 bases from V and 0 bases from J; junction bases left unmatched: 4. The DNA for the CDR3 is TGTGCCAGCAGCGCGGGAGGATACAGCACAGATACGCAGTATTTT. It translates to CASSAGGYSTDTQYF.

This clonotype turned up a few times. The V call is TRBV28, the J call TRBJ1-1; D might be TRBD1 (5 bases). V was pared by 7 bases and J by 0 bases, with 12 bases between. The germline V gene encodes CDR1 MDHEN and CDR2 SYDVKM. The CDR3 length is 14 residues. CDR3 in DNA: TGTGCCAGCAACATAGGAGGGGTGAACACTGAAGCTTTCTTT. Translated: CASNIGGVNTEAFF.

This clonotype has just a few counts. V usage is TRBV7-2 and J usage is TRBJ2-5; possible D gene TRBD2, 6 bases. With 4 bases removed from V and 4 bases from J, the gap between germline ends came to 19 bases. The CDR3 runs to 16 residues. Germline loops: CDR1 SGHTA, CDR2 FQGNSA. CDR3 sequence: CASSSVPSGRLETQYF. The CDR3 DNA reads TGTGCCAGCAGCTCTGTACCCTCGGGGAGGCTAGAGACCCAGTACTTC.

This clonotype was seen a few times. The CDR3 coding sequence is TGTGCCAGCAGCCAAGAGCAGCGGGGCTACAATGAGCAGTTCTTC. This sequence encodes CASSQEQRGYNEQFF. V usage is TRBV3-1 and J usage is TRBJ2-1; 7 positions agree with TRBD2. This CDR3 comprises 15 residues. The trim removed 0 bases at V and 3 bases at J, leaving 2 bases unmatched. CDR1 and CDR2 (germline): LGHDT, YNNKEL (reference sequence).

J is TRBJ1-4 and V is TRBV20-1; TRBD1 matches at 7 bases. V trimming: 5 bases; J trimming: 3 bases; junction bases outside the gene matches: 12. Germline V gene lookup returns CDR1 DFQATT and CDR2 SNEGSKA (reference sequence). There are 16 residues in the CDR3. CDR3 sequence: CSALGQRTAANEKLFF. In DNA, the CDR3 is TGCAGTGCTTTGGGACAGCGAACCGCAGCTAATGAAAAACTGTTTTTT.

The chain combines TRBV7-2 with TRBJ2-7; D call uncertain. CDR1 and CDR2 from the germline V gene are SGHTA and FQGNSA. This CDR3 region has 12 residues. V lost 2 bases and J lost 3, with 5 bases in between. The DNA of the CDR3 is TGTGCCAGCAGCTTATATCGCTACGAGCAGTACTTC. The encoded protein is CASSLYRYEQYF.

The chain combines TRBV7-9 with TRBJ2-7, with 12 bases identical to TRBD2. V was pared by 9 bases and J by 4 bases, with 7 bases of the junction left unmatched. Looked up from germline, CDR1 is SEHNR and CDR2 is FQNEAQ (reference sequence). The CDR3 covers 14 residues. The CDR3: CASSTSGRIYEQYF. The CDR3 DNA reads TGTGCCAGTAGCACTAGCGGGAGGATTTACGAGCAGTACTTC.

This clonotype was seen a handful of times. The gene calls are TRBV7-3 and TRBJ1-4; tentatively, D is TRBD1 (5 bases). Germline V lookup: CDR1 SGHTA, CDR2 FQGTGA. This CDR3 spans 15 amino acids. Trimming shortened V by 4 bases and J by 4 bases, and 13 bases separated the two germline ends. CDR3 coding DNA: TGTGCCAGCAGCTCCACCGGGGGAGTTAATGAAAAACTGTTTTTT. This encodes CASSSTGGVNEKLFF.

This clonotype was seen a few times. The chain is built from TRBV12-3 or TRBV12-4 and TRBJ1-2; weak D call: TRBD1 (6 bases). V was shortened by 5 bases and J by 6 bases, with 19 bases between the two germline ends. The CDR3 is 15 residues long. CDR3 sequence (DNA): TGTGCCAGCAGTCCGTCGGGGGGCGCATTGGATGGCTACACCTTC. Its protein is CASSPSGGALDGYTF.

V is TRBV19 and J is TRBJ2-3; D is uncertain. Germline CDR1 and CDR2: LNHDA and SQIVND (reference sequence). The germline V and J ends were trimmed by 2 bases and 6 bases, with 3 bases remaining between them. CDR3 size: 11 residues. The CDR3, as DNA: TGTGCCAGTAGTATAATGGATACGCAGTATTTT. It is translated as CASSIMDTQYF.

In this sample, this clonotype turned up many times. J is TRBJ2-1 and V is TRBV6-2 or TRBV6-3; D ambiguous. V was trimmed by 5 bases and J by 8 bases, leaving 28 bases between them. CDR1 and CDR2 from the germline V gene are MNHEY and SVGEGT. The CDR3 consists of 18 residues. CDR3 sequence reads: CASSRQTGRMFFEDEQFF. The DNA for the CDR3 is TGTGCCAGCAGTCGACAAACCGGCAGGATGTTCTTCGAGGATGAGCAGTTCTTC.

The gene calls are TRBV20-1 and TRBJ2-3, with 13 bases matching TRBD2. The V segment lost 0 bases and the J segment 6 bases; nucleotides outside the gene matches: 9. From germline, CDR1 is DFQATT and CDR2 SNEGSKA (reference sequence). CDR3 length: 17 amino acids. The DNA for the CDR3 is TGCAGTGCTAGAGATCCGGGACTAGCGGGACGTGCCGATACGCAGTATTTT. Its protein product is CSARDPGLAGRADTQYF.

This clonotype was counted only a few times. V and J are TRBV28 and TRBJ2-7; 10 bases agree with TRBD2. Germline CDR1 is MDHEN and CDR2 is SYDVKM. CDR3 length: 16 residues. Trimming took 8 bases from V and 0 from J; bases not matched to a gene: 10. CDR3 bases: TGTGCCAGCTCACAAGCGGGAGGGCCCAGCTCCTACGAGCAGTACTTC. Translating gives CASSQAGGPSSYEQYF. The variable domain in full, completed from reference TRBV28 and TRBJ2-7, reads DVKVTQSSRYLVKRTGEKVFLECVQDMDHENMFWYRQDPGLGLRLIYFSYDVKMKEKGDIPEGYSVSREKKERFSLILESASTNQTSMYLCASSQAGGPSSYEQYFGPGTRLTVT.

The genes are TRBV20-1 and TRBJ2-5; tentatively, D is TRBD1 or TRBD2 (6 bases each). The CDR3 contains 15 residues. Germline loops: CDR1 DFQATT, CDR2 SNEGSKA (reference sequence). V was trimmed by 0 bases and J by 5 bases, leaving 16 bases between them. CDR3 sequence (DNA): TGCAGTGCTAGAGATGGTCGGGGGCTAAGGGAGACCCAGTACTTC. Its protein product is CSARDGRGLRETQYF.

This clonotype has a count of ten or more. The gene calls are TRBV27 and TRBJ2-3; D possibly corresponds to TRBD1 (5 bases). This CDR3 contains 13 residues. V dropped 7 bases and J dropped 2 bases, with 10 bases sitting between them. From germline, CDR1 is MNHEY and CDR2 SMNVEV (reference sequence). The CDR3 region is CASTSRATDTQYF. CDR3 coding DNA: TGTGCCAGCACGAGCAGGGCCACAGATACGCAGTATTTT.

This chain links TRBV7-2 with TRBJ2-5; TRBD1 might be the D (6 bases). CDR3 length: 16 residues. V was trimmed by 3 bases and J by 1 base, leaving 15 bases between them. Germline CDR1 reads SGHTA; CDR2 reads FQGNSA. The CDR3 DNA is TGTGCCAGCAGCTTTGCCCTCGGACAGTCCCAAGAGACCCAGTACTTC. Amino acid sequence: CASSFALGQSQETQYF.

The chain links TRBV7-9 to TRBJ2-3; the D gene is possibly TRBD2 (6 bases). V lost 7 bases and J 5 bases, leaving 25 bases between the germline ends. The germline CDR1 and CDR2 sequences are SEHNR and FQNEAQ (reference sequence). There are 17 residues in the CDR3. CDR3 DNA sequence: TGTGCCAGCACCCAGCCTGCTGGCCGGGGAGGAGGAGATACGCAGTATTTT. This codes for CASTQPAGRGGGDTQYF. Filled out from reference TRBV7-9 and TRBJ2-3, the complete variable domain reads DTGVSQNPRHKITKRGQNVTFRCDPISEHNRLYWYRQTLGQGPEFLTYFQNEAQLEKSRLLSDRFSAERPKGSFSTLEIQRTEQGDSAMYLCASTQPAGRGGGDTQYFGPGTRLTVL.

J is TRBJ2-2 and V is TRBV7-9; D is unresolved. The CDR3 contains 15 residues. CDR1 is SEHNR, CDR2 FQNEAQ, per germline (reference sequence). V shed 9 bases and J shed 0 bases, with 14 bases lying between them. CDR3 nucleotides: TGTGCCAGTACCCAAACGCGTCCGAACACCGGGGAGCTGTTTTTT. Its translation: CASTQTRPNTGELFF.

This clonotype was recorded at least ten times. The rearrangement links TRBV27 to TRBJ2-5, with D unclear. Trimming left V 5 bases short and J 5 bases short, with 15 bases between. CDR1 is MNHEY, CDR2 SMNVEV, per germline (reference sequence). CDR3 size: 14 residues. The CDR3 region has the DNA TGTGCCAGCAGTATCCGACCCAGTGTCGAGACCCAGTACTTC. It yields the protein CASSIRPSVETQYF.

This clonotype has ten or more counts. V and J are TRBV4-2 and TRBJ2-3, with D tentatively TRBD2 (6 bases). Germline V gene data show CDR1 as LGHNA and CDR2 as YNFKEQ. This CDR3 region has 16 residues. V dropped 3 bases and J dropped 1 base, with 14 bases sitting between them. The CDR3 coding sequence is TGTGCCAGCAGCCATGGAACTAGCTCTGGCACAGATACGCAGTATTTT. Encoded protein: CASSHGTSSGTDTQYF.

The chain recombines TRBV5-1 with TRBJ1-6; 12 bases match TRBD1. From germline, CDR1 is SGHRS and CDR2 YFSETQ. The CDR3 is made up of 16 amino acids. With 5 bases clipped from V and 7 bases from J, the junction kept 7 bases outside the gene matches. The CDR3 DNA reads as TGCGCCAGCAGACTGACGGGACAGGGGGCGAATTCACCCCTCCACTTT. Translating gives CASRLTGQGANSPLHF.